A selection of T cell receptor beta chains follows, all from one sample in a study of blood T cell repertoires in COVID-19. Using immunoSEQ multiplex PCR, the repertoire was profiled, and TCRdb retains in-frame clones only, with some absent. Of 130,000 to 150,000 clones in the sample, roughly 77% were seen once. Material: peripheral blood. The receptors were sampled from a woman between 70 and 85 years old with COVID-19, enrolled during active disease. The CDR3 runs from the conserved cysteine through the conserved F or W. The order of the fields is D gene, clone size, J gene, V gene, CDR3 DNA, CDR3 protein. D genes are given only for firm matches. Where a row states a size, it is once, few, many or the class of an expanded clone; other rows omit it.

>TRBD1|.|TRBJ1-2|TRBV25-1
TGTGCCAGCAGTGGGGGGGCAAGGGGGCATAATGGCTACACCTTC
CASSGGARGHNGYTF
>.|few|TRBJ1-2|TRBV4-1
TGCGCCAGCAGCCTGCTTTCCACATCAGGGGGCTACACCTTC
CASSLLSTSGGYTF
>TRBD1|.|TRBJ1-1|TRBV28
TGTGCCAGCAGTTTATTCCGGGCGGCAGGGGGCTTTGGAACTGAAGCTTTCTTT
CASSLFRAAGGFGTEAFF
>TRBD2|once|TRBJ2-7|TRBV27
TGTGCCAGCAGTTTGGGAGGGTCCTACGAGCAGTACTTC
CASSLGGSYEQYF
>TRBD1|.|TRBJ1-1|TRBV5-6
TGTGCCAGCAGCTTCTACAGGGGTACAGTCACTGAAGCTTTCTTT
CASSFYRGTVTEAFF
>.|once|TRBJ2-4|TRBV4-2
TGTGCCAGCAGCCCCGCCGCCCGGGAAGCCAAAAACATTCAGTACTTC
CASSPAAREAKNIQYF
>TRBD2|few|TRBJ2-3|TRBV15
TGTGCCACCAGCAGAGATGTGGGACTAGGTGGAGATACGCAGTATTTT
CATSRDVGLGGDTQYF
>TRBD1|.|TRBJ1-4|TRBV20-1
TGCAGTGCTAGTCCAGGGGGTAATGAAAAACTGTTTTTT
CSASPGGNEKLFF
>.|.|TRBJ1-2|TRBV15
TGTGCCACCAGCTACTACCGGGCAGGGGAGACGGGGGGCTACACCTTC
CATSYYRAGETGGYTF
>.|.|TRBJ1-2|TRBV4-1
TGCGCCAGCAGCCTCTCGACAGGCCTCCCCGGGGGCTACACCTTC
CASSLSTGLPGGYTF
>TRBD1|.|TRBJ1-2|TRBV6-5
TGTGCCAGCCAGATAGACAGGGACTATGGCTACACCTTC
CASQIDRDYGYTF
>TRBD2|.|TRBJ2-7|TRBV11-2
TGTGCCAGCAGCCGACTTCGGGGGGGCAACGAGCAGTACTTC
CASSRLRGGNEQYF
>TRBD1|.|TRBJ1-2|TRBV5-1
TGCGCCAGCAGCTCAGGACAGGCGTCATATGGCTACACCTTC
CASSSGQASYGYTF
>TRBD1|.|TRBJ1-2|TRBV3-1/TRBV3-2
TGTGCCAGCAGCCCTGCCGGGACAGGTCTCATCGGCTACACCTTC
CASSPAGTGLIGYTF
>TRBD2|.|TRBJ2-1|TRBV19
TGTGCCAGTACCCCACCCCCGGGACTAGCGGGGGGGCCAGCCTACAATGAGCAGTTCTTC
CASTPPPGLAGGPAYNEQFF
>TRBD2|.|TRBJ2-3|TRBV3-1/TRBV3-2
TGTGCCAGCAGCCTTCCTAGGGTAGCGGGGGGTCCTTGCACAGATACGCAGTATTTT
CASSLPRVAGGPCTDTQYF
>.|.|TRBJ2-5|TRBV30
TGTGCCTGGAGTGTACCGGGGAATCAAGAGACCCAGTACTTC
CAWSVPGNQETQYF
>TRBD1|.|TRBJ1-1|TRBV10-3
TGTGCCATCAGTGGCGGACAGGGAGGGACTGAAGCTTTCTTT
CAISGGQGGTEAFF
>.|.|TRBJ1-2|TRBV30
TGTGCCTGGAGTGTTTCCGGGGTCTATGGCTACACCTTC
CAWSVSGVYGYTF
>.|.|TRBJ1-3|TRBV6-5
TGTGCCAGCAGTACAGTTTCTGGAAACACCATATATTTT
CASSTVSGNTIYF
>TRBD1|few|TRBJ1-2|TRBV27
TGTGCCAGCAGTTCCCCGGGACAGGGGGCAGGGGATGGCTACACCTTC
CASSSPGQGAGDGYTF
>TRBD2|.|TRBJ2-7|TRBV27
TGTGCCAGCAGTTCCCCGGGGGGAAGTAACTACGAGCAGTACTTC
CASSSPGGSNYEQYF
>TRBD1|.|TRBJ1-4|TRBV9
TGTGCCAGCAGCGTATCCGGGACAGCTAATGAAAAACTGTTTTTT
CASSVSGTANEKLFF
>.|.|TRBJ2-7|TRBV9
TGTGCCAGCAGCGTAGATGAGGGAAACTACGAGCAGTACTTC
CASSVDEGNYEQYF
>TRBD2|.|TRBJ2-1|TRBV5-1
TGCGCCAGCCATAGCGGGGGGGCTCTCTACAATGAGCAGTTCTTC
CASHSGGALYNEQFF
>.|.|TRBJ2-3|TRBV5-5
TGTGCCAGCAGCCCACGGGTTTCTCCCGATACGCAGTATTTT
CASSPRVSPDTQYF
>.|.|TRBJ1-1|TRBV7-3
TGTGCCAGCAGCTATATGGACATGAACACTGAAGCTTTCTTT
CASSYMDMNTEAFF
>.|.|TRBJ1-4|TRBV7-8
TGTGCCAGCAGCTTAGGCCGCCGGGCGGCGGGTGAAAAACTGTTTTTT
CASSLGRRAAGEKLFF
>.|.|TRBJ2-5|TRBV5-6
TGTGCCAGCAGCTTCCCAGATCAAGAGACCCAGTACTTC
CASSFPDQETQYF
>TRBD1|.|TRBJ2-7|TRBV15
TGTGCCACCAGCAGAGGGCAGGGGGCTTTTTACGAGCAGTACTTC
CATSRGQGAFYEQYF
>TRBD1|.|TRBJ1-4|TRBV5-6
TGTGCCAGCAGCTTGGACAGACAGGGGAAATTTAAAAAACTGTTTTTT
CASSLDRQGKFKKLFF
>.|.|TRBJ1-6|TRBV19
TGTGCCAGTAGTGAACAGGGAGCGTATAATTCACCCCTCCACTTT
CASSEQGAYNSPLHF
>TRBD2|.|TRBJ2-3|TRBV9
TGTGCCAGCAGCGCCCTAGCGGGGGGGCCGACAGATACGCAGTATTTT
CASSALAGGPTDTQYF
>TRBD1|.|TRBJ1-6|TRBV9
TGTGCCAGCAGCGTATCGGGACAGGGGGCGGATAATTCACCCCTCCACTTT
CASSVSGQGADNSPLHF
>.|.|TRBJ1-2|TRBV28
TGTGCCAGCAGTCTCCCAGGGGCCCCAAAGTGGGGCTACACCTTC
CASSLPGAPKWGYTF
>.|.|TRBJ1-1|TRBV6-5
TGTGCCAGCAGTTACGGACAGCTGAACACTGAAGCTTTCTTT
CASSYGQLNTEAFF
>.|.|TRBJ1-5|TRBV11-3
TGTGCCAGCAGCTTAGATCTCATAGATCAGCCCCAGCATTTT
CASSLDLIDQPQHF
>TRBD1|.|TRBJ2-3|TRBV10-3
TGTGCCATCAGTCCGGGACAGCTCACAGATACGCAGTATTTT
CAISPGQLTDTQYF
>TRBD1|.|TRBJ2-7|TRBV18
TGTGCCAGCTCACGGCGACAGGGGCCCAACGAGCAGTACTTC
CASSRRQGPNEQYF
>TRBD1|.|TRBJ2-2|TRBV23-1
TGCGCCACCAATACAACAGTCTCGGGACAGGGCCCAAACACCGGGGAGCTGTTTTTT
CATNTTVSGQGPNTGELFF
>TRBD1|.|TRBJ2-3|TRBV15
TGTGCCACCAGCAGAGCCGGGACAGGGGGAGCAGATACGCAGTATTTT
CATSRAGTGGADTQYF
>.|.|TRBJ2-2|TRBV6-5
TGTGCCAGCAGGGAGTTCCTGGGGCTGTTTTTT
CASREFLGLFF
>.|.|TRBJ1-3|TRBV3-1/TRBV3-2
TGTGCCAGCAGCCTAGCGAAGGGCACCATATATTTT
CASSLAKGTIYF